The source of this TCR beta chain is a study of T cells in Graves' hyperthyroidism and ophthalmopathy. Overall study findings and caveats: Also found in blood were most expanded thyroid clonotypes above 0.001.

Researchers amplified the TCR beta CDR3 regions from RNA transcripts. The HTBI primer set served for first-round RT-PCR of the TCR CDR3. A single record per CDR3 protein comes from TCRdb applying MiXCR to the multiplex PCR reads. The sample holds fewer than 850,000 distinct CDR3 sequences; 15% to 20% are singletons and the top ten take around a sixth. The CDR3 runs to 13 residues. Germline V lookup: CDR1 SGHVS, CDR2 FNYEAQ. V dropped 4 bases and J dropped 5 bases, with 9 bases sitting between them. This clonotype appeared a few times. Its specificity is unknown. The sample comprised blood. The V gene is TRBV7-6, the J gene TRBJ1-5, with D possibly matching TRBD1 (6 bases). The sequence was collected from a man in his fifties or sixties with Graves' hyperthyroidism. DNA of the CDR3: TGTGCCAGCAGCTCCTACAGGGATCAGCCCCAGCATTTT. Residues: CASSSYRDQPQHF.